Presented here are 10 T cell receptor gamma chains from one specimen sequenced in a study of Vδ1+ human thymocytes. Sequences come from RNA converted to cDNA by reverse transcription. Multiplex PCR used pooled V-gene forward primers and a constant-region reverse primer to amplify CDR3s. TCRdb used CATT to re-call clones from the multiplex PCR reads. The top ten hold 1.9% of the sample, which has about 36,000 gamma-chain clones, just over 20% seen once. Study findings and constraints: In the thymus, TRG and TRD repertoires looked highly polyclonal with Gaussian CDR3 lengths.

Their specific antigens are unknown. The specimen sequenced was Vdelta1+ gamma-delta thymocytes from the thymus. Subset here: FACS-sorted CD3+ TCRalphabeta- TCRVdelta1+ TCRVdelta2- thymocytes. These receptors were taken from a girl less than two years old who had congenital heart surgery.

The gene calls are TRGV8 and TRGJ1 or TRGJ2. CDR3 size: 18 residues. Germline-derived CDR1 and CDR2 are VENAVY and YDSYNSRV. V was pared by 3 bases and J by 0 bases, with 17 bases of the junction left unmatched. CDR3 protein: CATWDFDGLTGNYYKKLF. CDR3 nucleotide sequence: TGTGCCACCTGGGATTTTGACGGGTTGACGGGGAATTATTATAAGAAACTCTTT.

Comments on this clone: Other nucleotide sequences in the sample specify the same CDR3. The chain has TRGV9 and TRGJ1 or TRGJ2. CDR1 is GITISATS, CDR2 ISYDGTV, per germline (reference sequence). The CDR3 totals 13 residues. After removal of 2 bases from V and 3 bases from J, the junction contained 4 bases not matched to a gene. The CDR3, as DNA: TGTGCCTTGTGGGAGGAACCTTATTATAAGAAACTCTTT. Its protein product is CALWEEPYYKKLF.

Points on this clone: The sample carries other DNA sequences with the same CDR3. J is TRGJ1 or TRGJ2 and V is TRGV9. The CDR3 is 13 residues long. V dropped 4 bases and J dropped 4; count of bases not matched to a gene: 7. The V gene's germline CDR1 is GITISATS and CDR2 ISYDGTV (reference sequence). The chain's CDR3 is CALWEASYYKKLF. The CDR3 region has the DNA TGTGCCTTGTGGGAAGCCTCCTATTATAAGAAACTCTTT.

In the case of this clone: Distinct nucleotide sequences in the sample also encode this CDR3. The chain recombines TRGV4 with TRGJ1 or TRGJ2. CDR1 is EGSTGY and CDR2 is YDSYTSSV in the germline V gene. There are 15 residues in the CDR3. Germline trimming cut 0 bases from V and 2 bases from J; bases unmatched to any gene: 7. This CDR3 is CATWDGPYDYYKKLF. CDR3 coding DNA: TGTGCCACCTGGGATGGGCCTTATGATTATTATAAGAAACTCTTT.

V and J are TRGV9 and TRGJ1 or TRGJ2. The V and J ends lost 1 base and 0 bases, in that order; junction bases with no gene match: 12. Germline CDR1 and CDR2: GITISATS and ISYDGTV (reference sequence). The CDR3 totals 17 residues. CDR3 nucleotides: TGTGCCTTGTGGGAGGTAAATCCCCTCCTGAATTATTATAAGAAACTCTTT. It yields the protein CALWEVNPLLNYYKKLF.

V is TRGV4 and J is TRGJ1 or TRGJ2. Germline V CDR1 and CDR2: EGSTGY, YDSYTSSV. Trimming took 0 bases from V and 0 from J; bases not matched to a gene: 14. The CDR3 has 18 residues. The CDR3 nucleotides are TGTGCCACCTGGGATGGGCCCGGCGACGCCCCGAATTATTATAAGAAACTCTTT. This translates into CATWDGPGDAPNYYKKLF.

The chain carries TRGV4 and TRGJ1 or TRGJ2. Trimming at V came to 2 bases and at J to 4 bases, leaving 23 bases not matched to a gene. CDR3 size: 19 residues. CDR1 is EGSTGY, CDR2 YDSYTSSV, per germline. In DNA form, the CDR3 reads TGTGCCACCTGGGATGCTCGGGGTCGGGAATTTGGGAAATATTATAAGAAACTCTTT. This gives the protein CATWDARGREFGKYYKKLF.

There are a few counts of this clone. TCRdb pairs this DNA with a much larger clone's protein that differs at residue 4, likely a read error; the protein shown was translated from the DNA. V is TRGV2 and J is TRGJ1 or TRGJ2. This CDR3 has 11 amino acids. Germline V CDR1 and CDR2: EGSNGY, YDSYNSKV. CDR3 sequence: CATRDGPQKLF. CDR3 DNA: TGTGCCACCCGGGACGGGCCTCAGAAACTCTTT.

In the case of this clone: This is likely an artifact of a read error, given a far larger clone one base away. Within the sample, other DNA sequences also encode this same CDR3. The J gene is TRGJ1 or TRGJ2, the V gene TRGV2. The CDR3 has 12 amino acids. Germline-derived CDR1 and CDR2 are EGSNGY and YDSYNSKV. CDR3 protein: CATWDGYYKKLF. The CDR3 coding sequence is TGTGCCACCTGGGACGGTTATTATAAGAAACTCTTC.

On this clone itself: Other DNA variants within this sample encode the same CDR3. The chain recombines TRGV4 with TRGJP1. CDR3 length: 17 amino acids. The trim removed 4 bases at V and 0 bases at J, leaving 11 bases unmatched. Germline V gives CDR1 EGSTGY, CDR2 YDSYTSSV. The CDR3 DNA reads as TGTGCCACCTGGGACGGTATCGTCAATACCACTGGTTGGTTCAAGATATTT. Its protein product is CATWDGIVNTTGWFKIF.